The clone carrying this TCR beta chain appeared a few times. Its antigen is not identified. This record comes from a study of beta chain features in type 1 diabetes. Findings and limits, study-wide: Shorter TCRB CDR3s, moderately but significantly so, marked every one of the four CD4+ subsets in Type 1 diabetes patients.

Trimming shortened V by 1 base and J by 2 bases, and 11 bases separated the two germline ends. This CDR3 spans 15 amino acids. Germline V gene sequence: CDR1 LGHNA, CDR2 YSLEER. Isolated RNA was reverse transcribed in full, so expressed TCRB transcripts were sequenced. Method: immunoSEQ multiplex PCR; TCRdb's copy keeps in-frame clones and lacks some. The table records over 150,000 clones, roughly 8% of them present only once. The chain joins TRBV4-3 to TRBJ2-5; possible D gene TRBD2, 6 bases. The sample was central memory CD4+ T cells from blood. This TCR derives from a woman aged 18 to 35 with type 1 diabetes. The CDR3 sequence is CASSQGAGPQETQYF. The CDR3 DNA follows: TGCGCCAGCAGCCAAGGGGCGGGGCCTCAAGAGACCCAGTACTTC.